The 28 T cell receptor beta chains in this list originate from one sample, sequenced in a study of cytomegalovirus exposure and HLA in healthy donors (dated by TCRdb to between 2016 and 2019). Receptors were amplified or captured by the immunoSEQ multiplex PCR assay. For the multiplex PCR, a mixture combining 60 forward primers for TCR Vbeta segments and 13 reverse primers for TCR Jbeta segments was used. Not all clones reach the TCRdb copy of this immuneACCESS table, which keeps in-frame sequences only. Checked studies attribute under half of the gap to unresolved V genes and leave the rest unexplained. For this sample there are 180,000 or so clones; over 80% appear just once. 1.1% to 1.5% of the sample comes from the top ten. Input material: PBMCs. The receptors come from a girl aged 10-17 years in good health and CMV-seropositive.

The gene calls are TRBV7-9 and TRBJ1-1; weak D call: TRBD1 (5 bases). This CDR3 is 15 amino acids long. Germline V lookup: CDR1 SEHNR, CDR2 FQNEAQ (reference sequence). The V end was cut by 1 base, the J end by 4 bases, with 13 bases between. The CDR3 region is CASSLESGGTTEAFF. The CDR3 DNA is TGTGCCAGCAGCTTAGAAAGCGGGGGGACCACTGAAGCTTTCTTT. The full variable domain, its missing parts supplied by reference TRBV7-9 and TRBJ1-1, is DTGVSQNPRHKITKRGQNVTFRCDPISEHNRLYWYRQTLGQGPEFLTYFQNEAQLEKSRLLSDRFSAERPKGSFSTLEIQRTEQGDSAMYLCASSLESGGTTEAFFGQGTRLTVV.

V usage is TRBV27 and J usage is TRBJ1-5; TRBD1 agrees at 8 bases. CDR1 and CDR2 (germline): MNHEY, SMNVEV (reference sequence). CDR3 length: 16 residues. Trimming cost V 3 bases and J 2 bases; bases outside gene matches: 6. CDR3 nucleotide sequence: TGTGCCAGCAGTTTGGCAGGGGGCTTGGGCAATCAGCCCCAGCATTTT. Its translation: CASSLAGGLGNQPQHF.

This chain joins TRBV13 and TRBJ2-1; tentative D call: TRBD1 (6 bases). V was clipped by 2 bases and J by 2 bases, with 16 bases between them. The CDR3 extends over 17 amino acids. Per the germline V gene, CDR1 is PRHDT and CDR2 is FYEKMQ (reference sequence). The CDR3 DNA follows: TGTGCCAGCAGCTTACTAACAGGGATCCCCCCCTACAATGAGCAGTTCTTC. Its translation is CASSLLTGIPPYNEQFF.

Turning to this clone: No DNA is shown, since the ends of the CDR3 on it are uncertain; the CDR3 is the one TCRdb lists. The chain is built from TRBV15 and TRBJ2-5; the D call in the table, TRBD1, was not verified against the DNA. The CDR3 has 15 amino acids, counting both end residues. CDR1 LNHNV and CDR2 YYDKDF come from the germline V gene (reference sequence). The CDR3 here is CATSTSVAKRETQYF.

V and J are TRBV5-1 and TRBJ2-1; TRBD2 matches 9 bases. The CDR3 is made up of 17 amino acids. V shed 1 base and J 8 bases; nucleotides not matched to a gene: 13. Germline CDR1 and CDR2: SGHRS and YFSETQ. In DNA form, the CDR3 reads TGCGCCAGCAGCTTGCGAGCTAGCGGGATTCTCTTAGATGAGCAGTTCTTC. Protein sequence: CASSLRASGILLDEQFF.

This clone was observed once. The chain employs TRBV30 and TRBJ2-7; 14 nucleotides agree with TRBD2. Germline assignment: CDR1 GTSNPN and CDR2 SVGIG (reference sequence). J lost 4 bases, V lost 5 bases, and 7 bases had no gene match. The CDR3 spans 15 residues. The CDR3 sequence is CAWAGTSGSLYEQYF. CDR3 nucleotides: TGTGCCTGGGCCGGGACTAGCGGGAGCCTGTACGAGCAGTACTTC.

The chain couples TRBV19 to TRBJ2-7; 10 positions agree with TRBD2. The J segment lost 2 bases and the V segment lost 3 bases, leaving 31 bases of the junction unmatched. Germline V gives CDR1 LNHDA, CDR2 SQIVND (reference sequence). This CDR3 is 24 amino acids long. The DNA for the CDR3 is TGTGCCAGTAGTATTGGCCTGTGGCGGGGGGGACGGGACGTCGGGACTAGCGATACCTACGAGCAGTACTTC. Residues: CASSIGLWRGGRDVGTSDTYEQYF.

In DNA, the CDR3 is TGTGCCAGCAGCTTTTGGGGATGGGGGGATGGTAGTAACACTGAAGCTTTCTTT. Translating it yields CASSFWGWGDGSNTEAFF. The chain joins TRBV5-4 to TRBJ1-1, with D perhaps TRBD1 (5 bases). The CDR3 is 18 residues long. V was clipped by 2 bases and J by 2 bases, with 22 bases between them. The V gene's germline CDR1 is SGHNT and CDR2 YYREEE (reference sequence).

The chain carries TRBV4-2 and TRBJ2-3, with 15 bases lining up with TRBD2. The junction had 6 bases not matched to a gene; V was cut back by 2 bases and J by 3 bases. The CDR3 sequence is 18 residues long. The germline gives CDR1 LGHNA, CDR2 YNFKEQ. CDR3 sequence reads: CASSQKGLAGGWTDTQYF. Here the CDR3 DNA reads TGTGCCAGCAGCCAAAAAGGACTAGCGGGAGGGTGGACAGATACGCAGTATTTT.

This chain uses TRBV7-6 with TRBJ2-1; D call uncertain. Trimming cost V 5 bases and J 4 bases, with 12 bases left between them. The CDR3 sequence is 14 residues long. Germline-derived CDR1 and CDR2 are SGHVS and FNYEAQ. The CDR3 reads CASSLSELYNEQFF. The CDR3 bases are TGTGCCAGCAGCCTATCCGAATTATACAATGAGCAGTTCTTC. The whole variable domain, filled in from reference TRBV7-6 and TRBJ2-1, reads GAGVSQSPRYKVTKRGQDVALRCDPISGHVSLYWYRQALGQGPEFLTYFNYEAQQDKSGLPNDRFSAERPEGSISTLTIQRTEQRDSAMYRCASSLSELYNEQFFGPGTRLTVL.

The CDR3, as DNA: TGTGCCAGCAGCACCGGGACAAACACCTACGAGCAGTACTTC. Residues: CASSTGTNTYEQYF. The chain couples TRBV5-4 to TRBJ2-7; D is perhaps TRBD1 (6 bases). V was trimmed by 4 bases and J by 2 bases, leaving 13 bases between them. CDR1 is SGHNT and CDR2 is YYREEE in the germline V gene (reference sequence). The CDR3 is 14 amino acids.

The sample holds one count of this clone. The chain employs TRBV5-1 and TRBJ1-1; D uncertain. V lost 1 base to trimming and J lost 4 bases, with 11 bases between them. CDR1 and CDR2 from the germline V gene are SGHRS and YFSETQ. The CDR3 totals 14 residues. The CDR3: CASSLRGAGTEAFF. In DNA form, the CDR3 reads TGCGCCAGCAGCTTGAGAGGAGCCGGCACTGAAGCTTTCTTT. Together with reference TRBV5-1 and TRBJ1-1, the CDR3 gives the full variable domain: KAGVTQTPRYLIKTRGQQVTLSCSPISGHRSVSWYQQTPGQGLQFLFEYFSETQRNKGNFPGRFSGRQFSNSRSEMNVSTLELGDSALYLCASSLRGAGTEAFFGQGTRLTVV.

The table lists this clone with a few counts. The rearrangement uses TRBV7-9 and TRBJ1-1; D remains ambiguous. Germline loops: CDR1 SEHNR, CDR2 FQNEAQ (reference sequence). The CDR3 loop spans 14 amino acids. The V and J ends lost 5 bases and 3 bases respectively, with 13 bases between them. The CDR3 region is CASSRGWGYTEAFF. The CDR3 DNA reads TGTGCCAGCAGCCGAGGGTGGGGATACACTGAAGCTTTCTTT.

This rearrangement joins TRBV29-1 to TRBJ1-1, with 10 nucleotides matching TRBD1. The V gene end was trimmed by 4 bases and the J gene end by 0 bases; junction bases not matched to a gene: 17. This CDR3 is 19 amino acids long. Germline assignment: CDR1 SQVTM and CDR2 ANQGSEA. CDR3 residues: CSVVAGTGDGGLLNTEAFF. CDR3 nucleotides: TGCAGCGTTGTCGCCGGGACAGGGGATGGGGGACTCTTGAACACTGAAGCTTTCTTT.

This rearrangement joins TRBV5-4 to TRBJ2-7; weak D call: TRBD2 (5 bases). The CDR3 length is 14 residues. V dropped 0 bases and J dropped 5 bases, with 12 bases sitting between them. Germline CDR1 SGHNT, CDR2 YYREEE (reference sequence). The CDR3 spells CASSLAAGRDEQYF. As DNA, the CDR3 is TGTGCCAGCAGCTTGGCTGCGGGCAGAGACGAGCAGTACTTC.

The CDR3 DNA follows: TGCGCCAGCAGCCAAGCGGGGACTACATCAAATGAGCAGTTCTTC. Its translation: CASSQAGTTSNEQFF. The V gene is TRBV4-3, the J gene TRBJ2-1; the match to TRBD2 covers 7 bases. CDR1 and CDR2 (germline): LGHNA, YSLEER. This CDR3 is built from 15 residues. The trim removed 1 base at V and 7 bases at J, leaving 7 bases unmatched.

The V and J genes are TRBV28 and TRBJ2-7, with 10 nucleotides matching TRBD2. Germline V gives CDR1 MDHEN, CDR2 SYDVKM. The CDR3 has 13 residues. Trimming at V came to 7 bases and at J to 4 bases, leaving 4 bases not matched to a gene. The CDR3 is CASKREGNYEQYF. CDR3 bases: TGTGCCAGCAAGCGGGAGGGCAATTACGAGCAGTACTTC.

V usage is TRBV27 and J usage is TRBJ2-3; weak D call: TRBD1 (6 bases). CDR1 MNHEY and CDR2 SMNVEV come from the germline V gene (reference sequence). V was shortened by 5 bases and J by 0 bases, with 12 bases between the two germline ends. The CDR3 has 15 amino acids. CDR3 coding DNA: TGTGCCAGCAGTAAACAGGGTTCTAGCACAGATACGCAGTATTTT. This encodes CASSKQGSSTDTQYF.

The genes are TRBV18 and TRBJ1-1; weak D call: TRBD1 (6 bases). The CDR3 runs 14 residues. Per the germline V gene, CDR1 is KGHSH and CDR2 is LQKENI. The ends were cut back, 1 base at V and 5 bases at J, with 11 bases in the middle. CDR3 in amino acids: CASSPREGGTEAFF. DNA for the CDR3: TGTGCCAGCTCACCACGGGAGGGGGGAACTGAAGCTTTCTTT.

This chain uses TRBV10-1 with TRBJ2-7; D may be TRBD1 (5 bases). The CDR3 has 13 residues. The germline CDR1 and CDR2 sequences are WNHNN and SYGVQD (reference sequence). The V and J ends lost 2 bases and 6 bases respectively, with 11 bases between them. CDR3: CASSEKGFSEQYF. CDR3 in DNA: TGCGCCAGCAGTGAGAAGGGGTTCTCCGAGCAGTACTTC.

The chain carries TRBV7-9 and TRBJ2-1; TRBD2 aligns across 12 bases. There are 13 residues in the CDR3. Germline CDR1 is SEHNR and CDR2 is FQNEAQ (reference sequence). J lost 10 bases, V lost 4 bases, and 2 bases had no gene match. The CDR3 bases are TGTGCCAGCAGCTCGACTAGCGGGAGCGAGCAGTTCTTC. Encoded protein: CASSSTSGSEQFF.

This chain links TRBV4-2 with TRBJ1-6, with 8 bases that match TRBD1. The CDR3 has 17 residues. Trimming at V came to 1 base and at J to 9 bases, leaving 11 bases not matched to a gene. The V gene's germline CDR1 is LGHNA and CDR2 YNFKEQ. The CDR3 loop reads CASSQGGVGTGGSPLHF. The DNA of the CDR3 is TGTGCCAGCAGCCAAGGGGGTGTCGGGACAGGAGGTTCACCCCTCCACTTT.

The chain uses TRBV29-1 and TRBJ2-2, with D maybe TRBD1 (5 bases). In germline, CDR1 is SQVTM, CDR2 ANQGSEA. V was clipped by 1 base and J by 2 bases, with 11 bases between them. CDR3 length: 15 amino acids. The CDR3 DNA follows: TGCAGCGTTGAAGGAGGTCAGGGTAACACCGGGGAGCTGTTTTTT. Amino acids: CSVEGGQGNTGELFF.

The gene calls are TRBV9 and TRBJ1-1, with 7 bases matching TRBD1. The junction had 5 bases not matched to a gene; V was cut back by 3 bases and J by 3 bases. This CDR3 has 14 residues. CDR1 is SGDLS and CDR2 is YYNGEE in the germline V gene. CDR3: CASSAGTAHTEAFF. The CDR3 region has the DNA TGTGCCAGCAGCGCCGGGACAGCACACACTGAAGCTTTCTTT. Looking up the rest from reference TRBV9 and TRBJ1-1 gives the full variable domain: DSGVTQTPKHLITATGQRVTLRCSPRSGDLSVYWYQQSLDQGLQFLIQYYNGEERAKGNILERFSAQQFPDLHSELNLSSLELGDSALYFCASSAGTAHTEAFFGQGTRLTVV.

This chain connects TRBV5-1 to TRBJ1-2, with a possible D match to TRBD1 (6 bases). V shed 4 bases and J shed 4 bases, with 14 bases lying between them. CDR1 and CDR2 from the germline V gene are SGHRS and YFSETQ. There are 14 residues in the CDR3. Here the CDR3 reads CASSPGGGSYGYTF. For the CDR3, the DNA is TGCGCCAGCAGCCCGGGAGGGGGAAGCTATGGCTACACCTTC.

This clone is a singleton in its sample. The V and J genes are TRBV11-1 and TRBJ2-1; tentatively, D is TRBD2 (7 bases). Looked up from germline, CDR1 is SGHAT and CDR2 is FQDESV (reference sequence). V lost 2 bases and J 6 bases, leaving 11 bases between the germline ends. CDR3 size: 14 residues. The CDR3 DNA sequence: TGTGCCAGCAGCTTACGGGGGGCTCGCAATGAGCAGTTCTTC. Translated: CASSLRGARNEQFF.

The chain has TRBV4-1 and TRBJ1-2, with D possibly matching TRBD1 (5 bases). CDR3 size: 16 residues. Germline V gives CDR1 MGHRA, CDR2 YSYEKL. The ends were cut back, 2 bases at V and 10 bases at J, with 23 bases in the middle. The CDR3 DNA follows: TGCGCCAGCAGCCAAAACTCTGGGGGAGGTTGGGAGGCCTACACCTTC. Translation gives CASSQNSGGGWEAYTF.

As for this clone: The same CDR3 also results from other DNA sequences found in this sample. The rearrangement joins TRBV9 to TRBJ2-1, with a possible D match to TRBD2 (6 bases). The CDR3 runs to 13 residues. The V gene lost 3 bases and the J gene lost 6 bases, with 10 bases spanning the gap. Germline CDR1 is SGDLS and CDR2 is YYNGEE. CDR3 residues: CASSAGTVNEQFF. As DNA, the CDR3 is TGTGCCAGCAGCGCAGGGACTGTCAATGAGCAGTTCTTC.